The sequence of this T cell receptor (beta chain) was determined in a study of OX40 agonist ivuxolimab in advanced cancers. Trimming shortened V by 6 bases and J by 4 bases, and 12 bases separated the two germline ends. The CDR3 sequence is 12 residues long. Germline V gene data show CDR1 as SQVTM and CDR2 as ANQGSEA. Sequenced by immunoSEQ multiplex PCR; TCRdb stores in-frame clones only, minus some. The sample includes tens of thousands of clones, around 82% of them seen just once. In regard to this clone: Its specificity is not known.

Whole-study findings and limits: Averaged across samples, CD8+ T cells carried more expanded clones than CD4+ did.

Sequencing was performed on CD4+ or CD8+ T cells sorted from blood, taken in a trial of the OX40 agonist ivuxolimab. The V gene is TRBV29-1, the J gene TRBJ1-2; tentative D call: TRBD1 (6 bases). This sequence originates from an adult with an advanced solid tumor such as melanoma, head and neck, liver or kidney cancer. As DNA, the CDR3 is TGCAGCGTCGCGGACAGCCGCTATGGCTACACCTTC. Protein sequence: CSVADSRYGYTF.